These 9 T cell receptor beta chains share one sample of origin, sequenced in a study of shared T cell receptors in the human thymus. The repertoire was sequenced with immunoSEQ multiplex PCR; TCRdb's copy has only in-frame clones and lacks some. The sample has roughly 710,000 clones, 70% to 90% seen once. These sequences were also reported in another study, on human thymus T cells.

The sample was thymocytes. Receptor source: a girl under three years old with a congenital heart defect.

The table lists this clone with a few counts. This chain joins TRBV19 and TRBJ2-7; the D gene is possibly TRBD2 (5 bases). Germline V CDR1 and CDR2: LNHDA, SQIVND (reference sequence). V gave up 4 bases and J gave up 1 base, with 11 bases separating them. The CDR3 loop spans 14 amino acids. The CDR3 coding sequence is TGTGCCAGTAGTACCGGAGGATTTTCCTACGAGCAGTACTTC. Translating gives CASSTGGFSYEQYF.

The chain joins TRBV6-1 to TRBJ2-5, with D possibly matching TRBD1 (6 bases). V lost 4 bases to trimming and J lost 4 bases, with 16 bases between them. Per germline, CDR1 MNHNS and CDR2 SASEGT. This CDR3 is 15 amino acids long. CDR3 residues: CASSVITGSRETQYF. As DNA, the CDR3 is TGTGCCAGCAGTGTAATAACAGGGTCCCGAGAGACCCAGTACTTC.

The genes are TRBV19 and TRBJ1-1; D not resolved. The CDR3 spans 14 residues. The V gene lost 7 bases and the J gene lost 4 bases, with 16 bases spanning the gap. The germline gives CDR1 LNHDA, CDR2 SQIVND (reference sequence). The CDR3 spells CASTTPDWITEAFF. As DNA, the CDR3 is TGTGCCAGTACCACCCCCGACTGGATCACTGAAGCTTTCTTT.

V and J are TRBV15 and TRBJ2-2; 7 positions agree with TRBD2. CDR3 length: 19 amino acids. The V and J ends lost 2 bases and 0 bases, in that order; junction bases with no gene match: 12. CDR1 is LNHNV and CDR2 is YYDKDF in the germline V gene (reference sequence). The DNA of the CDR3 is TGTGCCACCAGCAGACGGTTAGCGCGGGGGTACGCGAACACCGGGGAGCTGTTTTTT. It is translated as CATSRRLARGYANTGELFF. Looking up the rest from reference TRBV15 and TRBJ2-2 gives the full variable domain: DAMVIQNPRYQVTQFGKPVTLSCSQTLNHNVMYWYQQKSSQAPKLLFHYYDKDFNNEADTPDNFQSRRPNTSFCFLDIRSPGLGDTAMYLCATSRRLARGYANTGELFFGEGSRLTVL.

The genes are TRBV25-1 and TRBJ1-2; 9 nucleotides line up with TRBD1. There are 17 residues in the CDR3. Looked up from germline, CDR1 is MGHDK and CDR2 is SYGVNS. V dropped 1 base and J dropped 5; count of bases not matched to a gene: 11. CDR3 sequence reads: CASSESNRGQMPYGYTF. As DNA, the CDR3 is TGTGCCAGCAGTGAATCAAACAGGGGGCAAATGCCGTATGGCTACACCTTC.

The J gene is TRBJ1-2, the V gene TRBV2; TRBD1 might be the D (6 bases). Germline assignment: CDR1 SNHLY and CDR2 FYNNEI. The CDR3 extends over 19 amino acids. V dropped 2 bases and J dropped 4 bases, with 26 bases sitting between them. CDR3 in DNA: TGTGCCAGCAGTGAAAGGCAGCGACAGGTTAACAAATACCTCTATGGCTACACCTTC. Protein product: CASSERQRQVNKYLYGYTF. Drawing the rest from reference TRBV2 and TRBJ1-2, the complete variable domain is EPEVTQTPSHQVTQMGQEVILRCVPISNHLYFYWYRQILGQKVEFLVSFYNNEISEKSEIFDDQFSVERPDGSNFTLKIRSTKLEDSAMYFCASSERQRQVNKYLYGYTFGSGTRLTVV.

The rearrangement uses TRBV7-9 and TRBJ1-4; D is perhaps TRBD1 (6 bases). The CDR3 extends over 16 amino acids. Trimming removed 5 bases at V and 8 bases at J, with 21 bases between. Germline-derived CDR1 and CDR2 are SEHNR and FQNEAQ (reference sequence). CDR3 region: CASSLFNTGPMEKLFF. The CDR3 bases are TGTGCCAGCAGCCTCTTTAACACAGGGCCCATGGAAAAACTGTTTTTT.

The V gene is TRBV4-2, the J gene TRBJ2-5; 13 bases are a match to TRBD2. The CDR3 has 18 amino acids. Trimming took 3 bases from V and 1 from J; bases not matched to a gene: 8. Germline assignment: CDR1 LGHNA and CDR2 YNFKEQ. The DNA for the CDR3 is TGTGCCAGCAGCCACGTTACTAGCGGGGGGGCCTTCCAAGAGACCCAGTACTTC. Its translation is CASSHVTSGGAFQETQYF.

The CDR3 nucleotides read TGTGCCAGCAGCCAAGGAGGGACAGGGGACTACAATGAGCAGTTCTTC. Translation gives CASSQGGTGDYNEQFF. The chain employs TRBV14 and TRBJ2-1; 10 nucleotides align to TRBD1. The germline gives CDR1 SGHDN, CDR2 FVKESK. Germline trimming cut 1 base from V and 3 bases from J; bases unmatched to any gene: 3. This CDR3 has 16 amino acids.